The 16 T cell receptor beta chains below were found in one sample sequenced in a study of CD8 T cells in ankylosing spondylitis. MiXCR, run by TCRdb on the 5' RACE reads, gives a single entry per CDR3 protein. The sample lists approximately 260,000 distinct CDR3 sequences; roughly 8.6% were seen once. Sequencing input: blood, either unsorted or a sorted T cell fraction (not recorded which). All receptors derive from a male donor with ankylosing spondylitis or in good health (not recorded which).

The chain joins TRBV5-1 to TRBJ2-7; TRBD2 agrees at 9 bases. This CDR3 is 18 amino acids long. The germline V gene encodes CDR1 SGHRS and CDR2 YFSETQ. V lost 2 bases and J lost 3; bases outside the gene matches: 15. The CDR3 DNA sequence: TGCGCCAGCAGCTTCGGACCAGCTCTAGCGGGAAGCCACTACGAGCAGTACTTC. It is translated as CASSFGPALAGSHYEQYF.

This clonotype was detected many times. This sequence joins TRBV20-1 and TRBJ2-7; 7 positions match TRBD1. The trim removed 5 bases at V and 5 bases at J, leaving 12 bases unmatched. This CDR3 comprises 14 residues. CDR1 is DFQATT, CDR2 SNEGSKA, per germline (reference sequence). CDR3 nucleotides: TGCAGTGCTTCCCCCCGGGACAGACTTAACGAGCAGTACTTC. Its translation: CSASPRDRLNEQYF.

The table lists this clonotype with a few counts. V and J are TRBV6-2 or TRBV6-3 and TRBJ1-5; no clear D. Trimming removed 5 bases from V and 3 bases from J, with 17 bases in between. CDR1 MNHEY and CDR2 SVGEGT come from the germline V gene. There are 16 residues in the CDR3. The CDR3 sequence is CASSVLLVDSNQPQHF. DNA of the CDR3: TGTGCCAGCAGTGTCCTTCTTGTCGATTCCAATCAGCCCCAGCATTTT.

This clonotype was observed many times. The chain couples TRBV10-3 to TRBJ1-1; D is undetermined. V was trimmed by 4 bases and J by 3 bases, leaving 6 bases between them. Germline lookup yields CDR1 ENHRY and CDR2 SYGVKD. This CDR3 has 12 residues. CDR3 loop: CAISAQDTEAFF. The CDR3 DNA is TGTGCCATCAGTGCCCAGGACACTGAAGCTTTCTTT.

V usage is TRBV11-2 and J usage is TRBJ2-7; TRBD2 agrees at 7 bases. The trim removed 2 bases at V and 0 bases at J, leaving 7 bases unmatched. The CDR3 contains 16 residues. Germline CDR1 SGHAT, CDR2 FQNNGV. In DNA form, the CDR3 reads TGTGCCAGCAGCTTAACGCGACTAGCCGGCTCCTACGAGCAGTACTTC. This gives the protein CASSLTRLAGSYEQYF.

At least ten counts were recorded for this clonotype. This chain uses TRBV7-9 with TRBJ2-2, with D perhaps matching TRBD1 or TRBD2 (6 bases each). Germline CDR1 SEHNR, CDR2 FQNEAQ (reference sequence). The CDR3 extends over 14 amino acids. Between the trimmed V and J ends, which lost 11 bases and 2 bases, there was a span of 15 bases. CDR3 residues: CAVRGAPNTGELFF. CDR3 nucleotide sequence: TGTGCCGTGAGGGGGGCTCCCAACACCGGGGAGCTGTTTTTT.

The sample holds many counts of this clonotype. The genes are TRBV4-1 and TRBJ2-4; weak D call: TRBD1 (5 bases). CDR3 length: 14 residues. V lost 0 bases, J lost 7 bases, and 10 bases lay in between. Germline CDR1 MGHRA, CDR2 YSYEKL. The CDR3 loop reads CASSQDQGVNIQYF. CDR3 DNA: TGCGCCAGCAGCCAAGATCAGGGTGTCAACATTCAGTACTTC.

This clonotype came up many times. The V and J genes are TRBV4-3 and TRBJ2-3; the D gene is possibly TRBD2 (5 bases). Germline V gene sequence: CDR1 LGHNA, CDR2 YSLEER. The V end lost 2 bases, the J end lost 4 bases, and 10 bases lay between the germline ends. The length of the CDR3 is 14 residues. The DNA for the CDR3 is TGCGCCAGCAGCCAATTAGGGAGACCAGATACGCAGTATTTT. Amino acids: CASSQLGRPDTQYF.

CDR3: CATSQGLGQGQYNEQFF. In DNA form, the CDR3 reads TGTGCCACCTCCCAAGGATTAGGGCAGGGACAATACAATGAGCAGTTCTTC. The genes are TRBV3-1 and TRBJ2-1, with a tentative D call TRBD1 (6 bases). V shed 10 bases and J shed 4 bases, with 26 bases lying between them. This CDR3 is 17 amino acids long. CDR1 LGHDT and CDR2 YNNKEL come from the germline V gene (reference sequence).

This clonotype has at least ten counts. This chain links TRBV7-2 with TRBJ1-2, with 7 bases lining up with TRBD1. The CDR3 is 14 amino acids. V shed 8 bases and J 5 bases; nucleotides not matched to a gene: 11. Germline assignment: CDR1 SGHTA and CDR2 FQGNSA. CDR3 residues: CASVDPGGGYGYTF. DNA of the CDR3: TGTGCCAGCGTCGACCCAGGGGGAGGATATGGCTACACCTTC.

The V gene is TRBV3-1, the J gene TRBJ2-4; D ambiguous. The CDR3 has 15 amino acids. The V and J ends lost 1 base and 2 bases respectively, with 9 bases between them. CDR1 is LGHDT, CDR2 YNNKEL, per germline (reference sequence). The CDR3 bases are TGTGCCAGCAGCCAAGTAAGTCGGACCAAAAACATTCAGTACTTC. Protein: CASSQVSRTKNIQYF.

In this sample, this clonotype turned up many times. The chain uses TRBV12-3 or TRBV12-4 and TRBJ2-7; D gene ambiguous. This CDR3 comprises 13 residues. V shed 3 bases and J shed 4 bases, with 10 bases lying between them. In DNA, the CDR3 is TGTGCCAGCAGTTTTTGGGGAAGGTACGAGCAGTACTTC. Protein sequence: CASSFWGRYEQYF.

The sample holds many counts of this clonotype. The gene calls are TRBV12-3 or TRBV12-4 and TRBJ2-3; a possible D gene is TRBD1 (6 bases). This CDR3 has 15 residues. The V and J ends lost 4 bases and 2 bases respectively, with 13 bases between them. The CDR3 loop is CASSSHRENTDTQYF. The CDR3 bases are TGTGCCAGCAGTTCCCACAGGGAAAACACAGATACGCAGTATTTT.

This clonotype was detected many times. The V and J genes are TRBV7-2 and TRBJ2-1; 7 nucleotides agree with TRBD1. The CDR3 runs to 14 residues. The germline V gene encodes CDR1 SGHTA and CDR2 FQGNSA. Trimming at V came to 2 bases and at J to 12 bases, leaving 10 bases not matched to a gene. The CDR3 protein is CASSLRVTPGGQFF. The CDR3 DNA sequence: TGTGCCAGCAGCTTACGGGTGACTCCAGGGGGGCAGTTCTTC.

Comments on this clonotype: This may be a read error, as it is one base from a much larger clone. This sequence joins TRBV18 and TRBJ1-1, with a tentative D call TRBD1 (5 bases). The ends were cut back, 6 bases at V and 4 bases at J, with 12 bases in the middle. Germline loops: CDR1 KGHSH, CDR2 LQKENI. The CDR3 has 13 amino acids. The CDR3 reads CASSSSGGTEAFF. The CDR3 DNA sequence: TGTGCCAGCTCTAGTAGCGGGGGCACTGAAGCTTTCTTT. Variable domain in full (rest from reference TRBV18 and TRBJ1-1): NAGVMQNPRHLVRRRGQEARLRCSPMKGHSHVYWYRQLPEEGLKFMVYLQKENIIDESGMPKERFSAEFPKEGPSILRIQQVVRGDSAAYFCASSSSGGTEAFFGQGTRLTVV.

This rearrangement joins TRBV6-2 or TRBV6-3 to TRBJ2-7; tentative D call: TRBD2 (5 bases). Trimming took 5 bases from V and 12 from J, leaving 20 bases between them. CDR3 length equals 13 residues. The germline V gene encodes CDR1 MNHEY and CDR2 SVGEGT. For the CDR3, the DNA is TGTGCCAGCAGTCACCCGGGATCCATCAATCCGTACTTC. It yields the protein CASSHPGSINPYF.